This T cell receptor beta chain was sequenced during a study of Ad26.COV2.S vaccination and SARS-CoV-2 variants. The assay was immunoSEQ multiplex PCR, and TCRdb's table has in-frame clones only and misses some. This repertoire shows about 350,000 clones, roughly 89% found once; its top ten account for just under 5%. This sample's treatment: about 20 received Ad26.COV2.S at low or high dose, single or two shots; five or six received placebo; per-sample allocation not given. At day 63 after the first vaccine or placebo injection, samples were drawn. The receptor was isolated from a person between 18 and 65 years old who received the Ad26.COV2.S COVID-19 vaccine or a placebo. The sample in question was peripheral blood, obtained in a trial of Ad26.COV2.S vaccine versus placebo.

DNA of the CDR3: TGCGCCAGCAGCCCCATTACCGTATTGAATCATGAGCAGTTCTTC. This gives the protein CASSPITVLNHEQFF. This rearrangement joins TRBV5-1 to TRBJ2-1; D is unclear. The germline V gene has CDR1 SGHRS and CDR2 YFSETQ. Trimming stripped 4 bases from V and 8 bases from J, with 19 bases between. The CDR3 runs to 15 residues.